Sequencing of this T cell receptor (beta chain) was carried out in a study of blood T cell repertoires in COVID-19. Study context: The United States, Italy and Spain provided the acute and convalescent COVID-19 samples. Sample material is recorded as cDNA or gDNA derived from T cells, B-cell-depleted T cells, or PBMCs.

This CDR3 has 17 residues. Trimming stripped 0 bases from V and 7 bases from J, with 21 bases between. Germline V lookup: CDR1 MRHNA, CDR2 SNTAGT. Original methodology: Scientists estimated how many nucleated cells there were by amplifying reference gene primers. Here immunoSEQ multiplex PCR was the method, and the copy in TCRdb shows in-frame clones only, minus some. V and J calls plus clone size are reproduced from that table; the DNA served to infer D and trimming. The profile covers about 97,000 clones, with just under 85% appearing a single time and under 11% taken by the ten largest. This TCR derives from a man in his sixties or seventies with acute or convalescent COVID-19. This chain links TRBV6-4 with TRBJ1-2; no clear D gene. The sequencing sample was made of peripheral blood. The CDR3 is CASSDSLGTPGKAGYTF. Here the CDR3 DNA reads TGTGCCAGCAGTGACTCCCTAGGAACTCCTGGTAAAGCTGGCTACACCTTC.